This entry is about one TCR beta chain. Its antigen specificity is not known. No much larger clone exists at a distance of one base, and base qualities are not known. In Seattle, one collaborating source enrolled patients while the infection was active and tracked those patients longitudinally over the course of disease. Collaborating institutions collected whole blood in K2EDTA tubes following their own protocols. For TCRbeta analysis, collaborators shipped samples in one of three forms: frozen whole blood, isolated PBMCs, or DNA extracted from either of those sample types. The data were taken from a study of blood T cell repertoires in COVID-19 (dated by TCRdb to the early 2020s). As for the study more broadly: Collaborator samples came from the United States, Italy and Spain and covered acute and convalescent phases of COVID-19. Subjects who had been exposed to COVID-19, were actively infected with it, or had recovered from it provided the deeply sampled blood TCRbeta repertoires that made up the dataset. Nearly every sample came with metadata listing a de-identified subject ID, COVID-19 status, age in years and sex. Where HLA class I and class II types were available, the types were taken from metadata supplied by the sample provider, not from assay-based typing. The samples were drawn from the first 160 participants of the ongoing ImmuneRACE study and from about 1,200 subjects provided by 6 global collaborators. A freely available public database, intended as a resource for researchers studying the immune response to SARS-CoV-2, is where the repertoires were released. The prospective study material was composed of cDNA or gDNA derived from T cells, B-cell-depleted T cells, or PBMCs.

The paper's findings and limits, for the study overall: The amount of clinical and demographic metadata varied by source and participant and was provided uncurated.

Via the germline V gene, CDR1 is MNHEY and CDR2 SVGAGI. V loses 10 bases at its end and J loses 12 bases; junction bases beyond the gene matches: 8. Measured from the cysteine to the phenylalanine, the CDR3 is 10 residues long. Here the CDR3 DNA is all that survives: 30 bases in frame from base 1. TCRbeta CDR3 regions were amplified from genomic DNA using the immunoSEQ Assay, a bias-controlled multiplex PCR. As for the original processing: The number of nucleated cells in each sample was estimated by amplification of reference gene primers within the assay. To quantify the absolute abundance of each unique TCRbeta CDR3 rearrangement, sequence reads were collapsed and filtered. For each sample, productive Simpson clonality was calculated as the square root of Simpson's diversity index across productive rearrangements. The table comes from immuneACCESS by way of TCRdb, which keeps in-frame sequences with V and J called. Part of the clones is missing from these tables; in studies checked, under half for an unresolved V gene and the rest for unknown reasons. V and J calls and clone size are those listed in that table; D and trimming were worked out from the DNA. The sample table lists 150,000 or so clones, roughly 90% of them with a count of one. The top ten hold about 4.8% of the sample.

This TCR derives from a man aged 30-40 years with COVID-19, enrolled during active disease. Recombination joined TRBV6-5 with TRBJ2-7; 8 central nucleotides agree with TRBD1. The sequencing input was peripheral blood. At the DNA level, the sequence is TGTGCCACCTTGGACAGGGTGTTGTACTTC. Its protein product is CATLDRVLYF.